This T cell receptor (beta chain) appears in the sequencing data of a study of blood T cell repertoires in COVID-19. Here immunoSEQ multiplex PCR was the method, and the copy in TCRdb shows in-frame clones only, minus some. The sample has under 200,000 clones, roughly 93% seen once. CDR1 is SGHRS, CDR2 YFSETQ, per germline. The CDR3 loop spans 14 amino acids. V gave up 7 bases and J gave up 2 bases, with 15 bases separating them. This sequence originates from a young man with acute or convalescent COVID-19. Material: peripheral blood. This chain uses TRBV5-1 with TRBJ1-1; D may be TRBD1 (6 bases). CDR3 in amino acids: CASATLQGNTEAFF. The DNA for the CDR3 is TGCGCCAGCGCAACCTTACAGGGTAACACTGAAGCTTTCTTT.